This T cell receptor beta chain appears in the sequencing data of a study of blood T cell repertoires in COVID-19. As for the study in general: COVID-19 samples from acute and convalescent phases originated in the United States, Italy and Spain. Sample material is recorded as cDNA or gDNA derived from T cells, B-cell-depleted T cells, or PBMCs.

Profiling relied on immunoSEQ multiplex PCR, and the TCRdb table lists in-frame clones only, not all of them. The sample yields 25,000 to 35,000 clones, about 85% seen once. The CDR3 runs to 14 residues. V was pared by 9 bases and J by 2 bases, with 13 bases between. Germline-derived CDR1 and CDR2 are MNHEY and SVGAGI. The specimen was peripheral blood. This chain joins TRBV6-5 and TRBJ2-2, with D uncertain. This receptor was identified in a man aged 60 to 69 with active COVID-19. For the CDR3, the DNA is TGTGCCAGAGAGACACAGATCAACACCGGGGAGCTGTTTTTT. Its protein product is CARETQINTGELFF.